The present T cell receptor (beta chain) was sequenced within a study of patients and donors after allogeneic stem cell transplantation. TCRdb itself ran the RT-PCR reads through MiXCR, one entry per CDR3 protein. Of about 410,000 distinct CDR3 sequences listed, around 16% were seen once; the top ten hold just over 7%. Looked up from germline, CDR1 is SGHDN and CDR2 is FVKESK. With 2 bases clipped from V and 1 base from J, the junction kept 8 bases outside the gene matches. CDR3 length: 16 amino acids. V gene TRBV14 combines with J gene TRBJ2-7, with TRBD1 matching over 7 bases. The sequence came from a human donor who was either an allogeneic HSCT recipient or a stem cell or donor lymphocyte infusion donor (not recorded which). It is not recorded whose cells these are; they may come from a transplant donor. The source material was blood, either unsorted or a sorted T cell fraction (not recorded which). As DNA, the CDR3 is TGTGCCAGCAGCCAAATCGACAGGGTGAGATCCTACGAGCAGTACTTC. It encodes CASSQIDRVRSYEQYF.